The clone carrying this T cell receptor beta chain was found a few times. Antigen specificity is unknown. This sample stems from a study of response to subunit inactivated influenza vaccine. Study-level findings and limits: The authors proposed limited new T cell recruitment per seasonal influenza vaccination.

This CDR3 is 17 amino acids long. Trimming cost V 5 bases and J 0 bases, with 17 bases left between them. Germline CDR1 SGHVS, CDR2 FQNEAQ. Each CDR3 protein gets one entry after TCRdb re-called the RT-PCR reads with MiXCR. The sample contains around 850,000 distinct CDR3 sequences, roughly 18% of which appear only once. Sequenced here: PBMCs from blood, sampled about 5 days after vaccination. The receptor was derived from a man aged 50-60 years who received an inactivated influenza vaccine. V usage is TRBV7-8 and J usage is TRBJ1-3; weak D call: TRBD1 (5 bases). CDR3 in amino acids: CASSNTGLLSSGNTIYF. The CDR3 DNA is TGTGCCAGCAGCAACACGGGACTCCTGAGCTCTGGAAACACCATATATTTT.